Described below is a single T cell receptor beta chain sequence and its context. The CDR3 sequence is 16 residues long. CDR1 is MNHEY and CDR2 is SMNVEV in the germline V gene (reference sequence). V gave up 1 base and J gave up 1 base, with 14 bases separating them. This entry belongs to a study of blood T cell repertoires in COVID-19. Clones were sequenced by immunoSEQ multiplex PCR, and TCRdb holds only the in-frame ones, with some missing. The table has around 240,000 clones, 83% seen once. Sequenced material: peripheral blood. This clonotype was obtained from a woman aged 45 to 65 with acute or convalescent COVID-19. This sequence joins TRBV27 and TRBJ2-7; the D gene is possibly TRBD2 (6 bases). This CDR3 is CASSLLLAGRSYEQYF. The CDR3 DNA follows: TGTGCCAGCAGTTTATTACTGGCGGGAAGGTCCTACGAGCAGTACTTC.